The next 2 T cell receptor beta chains were all read from a single sample in a study of blood T cells in healthy people across ages. Next came a second PCR, run for about 6 to 12 cycles, which used a sample-barcoded 5' primer along with a J-beta primer mix. TCRdb fed the 5' RACE reads into MiXCR, producing one record per CDR3 protein. Among 700,000 or so distinct CDR3 sequences listed, around a fifth were seen once. The sample comprised blood. The receptors stem from a man between 65 and 79 years old in good health.

The chain is built from TRBV29-1 and TRBJ1-1; a possible D gene is TRBD1 (6 bases). CDR3 size: 14 residues. With 5 bases removed from V and 1 base from J, the gap between germline ends came to 14 bases. Germline assignment: CDR1 SQVTM and CDR2 ANQGSEA. Here the CDR3 reads CSVHRTVTNTEAFF. In DNA, the CDR3 is TGCAGCGTTCACCGGACAGTGACGAACACTGAAGCTTTCTTT.

The chain couples TRBV28 to TRBJ2-2; 8 bases agree with TRBD2. CDR1 and CDR2 (germline): MDHEN, SYDVKM. The CDR3 runs to 14 residues. After removal of 10 bases from V and 1 base from J, the junction contained 5 bases not matched to a gene. The CDR3 region has the DNA TGTGCCACCGCGGGGGGACTGAACACCGGGGAGCTGTTTTTT. Its protein product is CATAGGLNTGELFF.